This T cell receptor (beta chain) was recovered during a study of cytomegalovirus exposure and HLA in healthy donors. CDR3 size: 14 residues. Per the germline V gene, CDR1 is LNHDA and CDR2 is SQIVND (reference sequence). With 0 bases removed from V and 6 bases from J, the gap between germline ends came to 11 bases. The PCR was carried out with 60 Vbeta primers and 13 Jbeta primers. The repertoire was sequenced with immunoSEQ multiplex PCR; TCRdb's copy has only in-frame clones and lacks some. This specimen shows under 130,000 clones; the ten leading clones hold more than 0.5%. V usage is TRBV19 and J usage is TRBJ1-1; D possibly corresponds to TRBD1 (5 bases). This TCR derives from a man in his forties or fifties in good health and CMV-seronegative. Material: PBMCs. CDR3 in amino acids: CASSIEGGGAEAFF. The CDR3 nucleotides read TGTGCCAGTAGTATAGAGGGGGGTGGGGCTGAAGCTTTCTTT.